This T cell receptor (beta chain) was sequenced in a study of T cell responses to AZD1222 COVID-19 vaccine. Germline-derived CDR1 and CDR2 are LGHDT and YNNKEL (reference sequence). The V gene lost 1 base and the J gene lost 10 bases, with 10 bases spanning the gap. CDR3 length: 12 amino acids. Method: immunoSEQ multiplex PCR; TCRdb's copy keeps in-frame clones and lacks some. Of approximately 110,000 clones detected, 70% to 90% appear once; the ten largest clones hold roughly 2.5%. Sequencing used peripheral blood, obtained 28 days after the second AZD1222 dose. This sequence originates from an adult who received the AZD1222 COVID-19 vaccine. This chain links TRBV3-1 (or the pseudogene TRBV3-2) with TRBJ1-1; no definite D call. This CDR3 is CASSQANRRAFF. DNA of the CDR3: TGTGCCAGCAGCCAAGCGAACCGGCGAGCTTTCTTT.